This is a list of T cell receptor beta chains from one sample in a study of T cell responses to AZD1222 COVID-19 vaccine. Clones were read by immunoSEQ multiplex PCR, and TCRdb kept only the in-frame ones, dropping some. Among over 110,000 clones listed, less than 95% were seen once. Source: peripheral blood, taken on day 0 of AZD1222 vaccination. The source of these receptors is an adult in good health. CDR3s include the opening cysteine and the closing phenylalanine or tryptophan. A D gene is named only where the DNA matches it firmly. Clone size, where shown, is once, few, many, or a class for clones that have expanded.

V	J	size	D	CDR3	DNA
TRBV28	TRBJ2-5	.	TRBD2	CASSLLAGGYQETQYF	TGTGCCAGCAGTTTACTAGCGGGAGGGTACCAAGAGACCCAGTACTTC
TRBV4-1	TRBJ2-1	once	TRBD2	CASSKWGTSGSDEQFF	TGCGCCAGCAGCAAATGGGGGACTAGCGGGAGCGATGAGCAGTTCTTC
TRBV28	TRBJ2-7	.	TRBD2	CASSLSGRFYEQYF	TGTGCCAGCAGTCTTAGCGGGAGGTTCTACGAGCAGTACTTC
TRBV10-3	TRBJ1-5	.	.	CAISEPRGPQHF	TGTGCCATCAGTGAGCCGAGAGGACCCCAGCATTTT
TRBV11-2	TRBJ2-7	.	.	CASSRSAPRYEQYF	TGTGCCAGCAGCCGGAGCGCTCCCCGGTACGAGCAGTACTTC
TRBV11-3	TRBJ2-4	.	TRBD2	CASSHSRTSGSKNIQYF	TGTGCCAGCAGCCATTCCCGGACTAGCGGTTCCAAAAACATTCAGTACTTC
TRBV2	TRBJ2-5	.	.	CASSEGRGAWETQYF	TGTGCCAGCAGTGAAGGCAGGGGAGCATGGGAGACCCAGTACTTC
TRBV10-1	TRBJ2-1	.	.	CASSDQRNSPYNEQFF	TGCGCCAGCAGTGACCAGAGGAACTCGCCCTACAATGAGCAGTTCTTC
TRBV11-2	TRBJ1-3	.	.	CASSFRDPGNTIYF	TGTGCCAGCAGCTTCCGGGACCCTGGAAACACCATATATTTT
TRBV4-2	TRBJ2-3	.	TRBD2	CASSQDLLAEAADTQYF	TGTGCCAGCAGCCAAGATTTGCTAGCGGAGGCGGCAGATACGCAGTATTTT
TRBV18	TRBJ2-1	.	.	CASSNGRSGYNEQFF	TGTGCCAGCTCAAACGGGAGATCGGGCTACAATGAGCAGTTCTTC
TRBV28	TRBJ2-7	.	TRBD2	CASSLGGSYEQYF	TGTGCCAGCAGTTTGGGAGGGTCCTACGAGCAGTACTTC
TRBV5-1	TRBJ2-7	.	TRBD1	CASSLGQGDVGEQYF	TGCGCCAGCAGCTTGGGACAGGGGGACGTGGGCGAGCAGTACTTC
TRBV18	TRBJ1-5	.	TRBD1	CASSLDRGDNQPQHF	TGTGCCAGCTCACTTGACAGGGGCGATAATCAGCCCCAGCATTTT
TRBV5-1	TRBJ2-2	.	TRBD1	CASSWDRVNTGELFF	TGCGCCAGCAGCTGGGACAGGGTAAACACCGGGGAGCTGTTTTTT
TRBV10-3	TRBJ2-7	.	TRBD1	CAISPDRGGAPYEQYF	TGTGCCATCAGCCCCGACAGGGGTGGGGCCCCCTACGAGCAGTACTTC
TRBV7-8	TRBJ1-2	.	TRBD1	CASSTTGGHYTF	TGTGCCAGCAGCACGACAGGGGGGCATTACACCTTC
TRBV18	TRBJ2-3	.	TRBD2	CASSSAARKLGGDTQYF	TGTGCCAGCTCATCCGCGGCTCGCAAGTTGGGAGGGGATACGCAGTATTTT
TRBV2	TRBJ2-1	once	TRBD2	CASSLSGGLNLLQFF	TGTGCCAGCAGCCTTAGCGGGGGGCTGAACCTTTTGCAGTTCTTC
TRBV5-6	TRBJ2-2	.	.	CASSLGGNTGELFF	TGTGCCAGCAGCTTGGGAGGAAACACCGGGGAGCTGTTTTTT
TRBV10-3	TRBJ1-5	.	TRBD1	CAISEGTGSYQPQHF	TGTGCCATCAGTGAAGGGACAGGCTCGTACCAGCCCCAGCATTTT
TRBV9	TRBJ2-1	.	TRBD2	CASSVASGIIGSEQFF	TGTGCCAGCAGCGTTGCTAGCGGGATAATAGGCAGTGAGCAGTTCTTC
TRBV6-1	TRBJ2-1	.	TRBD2	CASSEGRTSGGWNEQFF	TGTGCCAGCAGTGAAGGCCGGACTAGCGGAGGGTGGAATGAGCAGTTCTTC
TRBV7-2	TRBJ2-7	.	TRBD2	CASTSASSYEQYF	TGTGCCAGTACTAGCGCCAGCTCCTACGAGCAGTACTTC
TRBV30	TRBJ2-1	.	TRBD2	CAWRLAGVRSEQFF	TGTGCCTGGAGACTAGCGGGAGTCCGGAGTGAGCAGTTCTTC
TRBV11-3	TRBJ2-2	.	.	CASADGTNTGELFF	TGTGCCAGTGCGGACGGAACGAACACCGGGGAGCTGTTTTTT
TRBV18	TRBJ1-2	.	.	CASSQDRNYGYTF	TGTGCCAGCTCTCAGGACAGAAACTATGGCTACACCTTC
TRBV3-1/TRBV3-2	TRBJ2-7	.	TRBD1	CASSPHRGRSSYEQYF	TGTGCCAGCAGCCCACACAGGGGGCGAAGCTCCTACGAGCAGTACTTC
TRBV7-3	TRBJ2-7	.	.	CASSLMGKGPYEQYF	TGTGCCAGCAGCTTAATGGGCAAGGGCCCCTACGAGCAGTACTTC